The source of this TCR beta chain is a study of blood T cell repertoires in COVID-19. The wider study: COVID-19 samples, acute and convalescent, were from the United States, Italy and Spain. Sources were T cells, B-cell-depleted T cells, or PBMCs; the material itself was cDNA or gDNA.

In the original workflow: Scientists estimated how many nucleated cells there were by amplifying reference gene primers. TCRdb's table, derived via immunoSEQ multiplex PCR, lists solely in-frame clones and lacks some. V, J and clone size are those of that table, while D and trimming were read from the DNA. The sample holds fewer than 150,000 clones, 70% to 80% seen once. The CDR3 is 12 residues long. Per the germline V gene, CDR1 is LNHDA and CDR2 is SQIVND (reference sequence). Trimming cost V 4 bases and J 5 bases, with 8 bases left between them. The V gene is TRBV19, the J gene TRBJ1-1; weak D call: TRBD1 (6 bases). The sequenced sample was peripheral blood. This TCR was sampled from a man in his fifties with acute or convalescent COVID-19. DNA of the CDR3: TGTGCCAGTAGTACTGGACAGACTGAAGCTTTCTTT. This encodes CASSTGQTEAFF.